This TCR beta chain was sequenced during a study of CD8 T cells in Susac syndrome. Study-wide results and limits: Clonal expansion was present among Susac CD8+ cells. This expansion reached its peak in TEMRA cells and in active patients.

CDR1 and CDR2 (germline): LGHDT, YNNKEL (reference sequence). Trimming removed 0 bases from V and 7 bases from J, with 12 bases in between. This CDR3 region has 14 residues. When the RNA was reverse transcribed, random hexamers were used with an input of roughly 0.45 to 1 ug. Amplification of the TCR beta CDR3 was carried out by immunoSEQ multiplex PCR, which spanned a total of 54 Vbeta and 13 Jbeta segments. TCRdb reprocessed the immunoSEQ multiplex PCR reads via MiXCR and lists one record per CDR3 protein. The table includes some 97,000 distinct CDR3 sequences, around 95% detected once. This clonotype has just a few counts. The antigen is undetermined.

The rearrangement links TRBV3-1 to TRBJ2-5, with no clear D. The sequenced sample consisted of CD8+ T cells from PBMCs. This TCR was recovered from a human donor with Susac syndrome. The CDR3 here is CASSQDRPLGTQYF. The CDR3 DNA is TGTGCCAGCAGCCAAGATCGCCCGCTCGGGACCCAGTACTTC.